This is a list of T cell receptor beta chains from one sample in a study of glioma-infiltrating T cells after dendritic cell vaccination. Method: immunoSEQ multiplex PCR; TCRdb's copy keeps in-frame clones and lacks some. The profile shows around 58,000 clones, approximately 85% of them singletons. The material was blood, obtained before dendritic cell vaccination. The source is a human donor with glioblastoma. The CDR3 runs from the conserved cysteine through the conserved F or W. The order of the fields is clone size, V gene, D gene, J gene, CDR3 protein. D genes are given only for firm matches. The size entry is marked missing in some rows and otherwise reads once, few, many or a size class.

>NA|TRBV11-2|TRBD1|TRBJ1-1
CASRGQGRTEAFF
>NA|TRBV9|TRBD2|TRBJ2-5
CASSSGAGGYQETQYF
>once|TRBV18|TRBD2|TRBJ2-5
CASSPPLAEETQYF
>NA|TRBV5-6|NA|TRBJ1-4
CASSLRTVKEKLFF
>NA|TRBV5-4|NA|NA
CASSFGGEQYF
>NA|TRBV5-1|NA|TRBJ1-4
CASSPPGNEKLFF
>once|TRBV15|NA|TRBJ1-2
CATSRDVQTGGYTF
>NA|TRBV6-6|NA|TRBJ1-4
CAIRREANEKLFF
>NA|TRBV7-2|NA|TRBJ2-3
CASSFAGEDTQYF
>NA|TRBV7-9|TRBD2|TRBJ2-1
CASSFNSGGLGEQFF
>NA|TRBV5-6|NA|TRBJ1-6
CASSLGPRSNSPLHF
>NA|TRBV5-1|TRBD1|TRBJ2-4
CASSLEGTGRHIQYF
>NA|TRBV5-1|TRBD2|TRBJ2-5
CASSRLAGVSKETQYF
>NA|TRBV5-1|TRBD1|TRBJ2-3
CASSRTGGTDTQYF
>NA|TRBV5-6|TRBD2|NA
CASSLVNSGGHEQYF
>NA|TRBV11-1|TRBD1|TRBJ2-3
CASSLSNRGLGTDTQYF
>once|TRBV11-2|TRBD1|TRBJ2-3
CASSLGTGGTDTQYF
>NA|TRBV2|TRBD1|TRBJ2-5
CASSWTGIQETQYF
>few|TRBV10-2|NA|TRBJ1-1
CASRETGKRAFF
>NA|TRBV4-1|NA|TRBJ2-7
CASSRPGQNPYEQYF
>NA|TRBV6-1|NA|TRBJ2-3
CASSANGGPSDTQYF
>NA|TRBV18|NA|TRBJ2-3
CASSPGDTQYF
>NA|TRBV2|TRBD1|TRBJ1-6
CASTRQGSPLHF
>NA|TRBV28|TRBD2|TRBJ2-7
CASSWSPVLAVSYEQYF
>NA|TRBV28|TRBD1|TRBJ1-2
CASSWDRVGGYTF
>NA|TRBV6-6|NA|TRBJ1-1
CASRTTWLAFF
>few|TRBV7-2|NA|TRBJ1-4
CASSKEKHEKLFF
>NA|TRBV6-5|TRBD2|TRBJ2-2
CASSLGLLALTGELFF
>NA|TRBV19|NA|TRBJ1-4
CASSIAGPNNEKLFF
>NA|TRBV2|NA|TRBJ2-3
CASNRDFTDTQYF
>NA|TRBV14|NA|TRBJ2-7
CASSQGGASSYEQYF
>NA|TRBV2|TRBD2|TRBJ2-1
CASKAGGLYNEQFF